The 28 T cell receptor beta chains presented below share a single source sample, sequenced in a study of OX40 agonist ivuxolimab in advanced cancers. Libraries were prepared by immunoSEQ multiplex PCR; TCRdb keeps only in-frame clonotypes and omits some of them. The table lists over 35,000 clones, more than 70% of them singletons. The input for sequencing was CD4+ or CD8+ T cells sorted from blood, taken in a trial of the OX40 agonist ivuxolimab. These receptors were taken from an adult with an advanced solid tumor such as melanoma, head and neck, liver or kidney cancer.

J is TRBJ1-3 and V is TRBV9; D not certain. V was clipped by 0 bases and J by 0 bases, with 4 bases between them. CDR3 length: 14 residues. CDR1 and CDR2 (germline): SGDLS, YYNGEE. The chain's CDR3 is CASSVEGSGNTIYF. In nucleotides, the CDR3 is TGTGCCAGCAGCGTAGAGGGCTCTGGAAACACCATATATTTT. Supplemented by reference TRBV9 and TRBJ1-3, the full variable domain reads DSGVTQTPKHLITATGQRVTLRCSPRSGDLSVYWYQQSLDQGLQFLIQYYNGEERAKGNILERFSAQQFPDLHSELNLSSLELGDSALYFCASSVEGSGNTIYFGEGSWLTVV.

The J gene is TRBJ2-3, the V gene TRBV27; 7 positions agree with TRBD1. After removal of 3 bases from V and 2 bases from J, the junction contained 5 bases not matched to a gene. Germline CDR1 is MNHEY and CDR2 is SMNVEV (reference sequence). The CDR3 spans 15 residues. The chain's CDR3 is CASSFPGQHTDTQYF. CDR3 DNA: TGTGCCAGCAGTTTCCCGGGACAGCACACAGATACGCAGTATTTT.

V is TRBV2 and J is TRBJ1-1, with 11 bases that match TRBD1. Germline CDR1 and CDR2: SNHLY and FYNNEI. The CDR3 consists of 17 residues. V lost 4 bases, J lost 0 bases, and 7 bases stayed unmatched. This CDR3 is CASSGEDRGQVNTEAFF. CDR3 bases: TGTGCCAGCAGTGGGGAGGACAGGGGGCAGGTGAACACTGAAGCTTTCTTT. The whole variable domain, filled in from reference TRBV2 and TRBJ1-1, reads EPEVTQTPSHQVTQMGQEVILRCVPISNHLYFYWYRQILGQKVEFLVSFYNNEISEKSEIFDDQFSVERPDGSNFTLKIRSTKLEDSAMYFCASSGEDRGQVNTEAFFGQGTRLTVV.

The chain employs TRBV27 and TRBJ2-2; 7 bases line up with TRBD2. Trimming at V came to 7 bases and at J to 4 bases, leaving 6 bases not matched to a gene. This CDR3 is 14 amino acids long. The germline V gene encodes CDR1 MNHEY and CDR2 SMNVEV (reference sequence). CDR3 nucleotide sequence: TGTGCCAGCACTGGGGAGGGGTCCACCGGGGAGCTGTTTTTT. This codes for CASTGEGSTGELFF.

This chain joins TRBV29-1 and TRBJ1-2; possible D gene TRBD1, 5 bases. The germline V gene encodes CDR1 SQVTM and CDR2 ANQGSEA. The CDR3 extends over 13 amino acids. Trimming left V 4 bases short and J 5 bases short, with 14 bases between. DNA of the CDR3: TGCAGCGTTGTCCTCGGGGGAGGGTATGGCTACACCTTC. It codes for CSVVLGGGYGYTF.

V usage is TRBV19 and J usage is TRBJ1-1; D ambiguous. V was trimmed by 10 bases and J by 2 bases, leaving 8 bases between them. Germline CDR1 and CDR2: LNHDA and SQIVND (reference sequence). The CDR3 runs 11 residues. This CDR3 reads CATISNTEAFF. DNA of the CDR3: TGTGCCACCATATCAAACACTGAAGCTTTCTTT.

This clone came up many times. CDR3 nucleotide sequence: TGTGCCAGCACCCCTATGAGAAGGGACAGCTCCTACGAGCAGTACTTC. It specifies CASTPMRRDSSYEQYF. The J gene is TRBJ2-7, the V gene TRBV27, with 7 bases aligning to TRBD1. Unmatched junction bases numbered 12, after V lost 7 bases and J lost 0 bases. The CDR3 contains 16 residues. CDR1 is MNHEY, CDR2 SMNVEV, per germline (reference sequence).

V is TRBV5-4 and J is TRBJ2-6; possible D gene TRBD1, 6 bases. This CDR3 has 16 residues. Trimming cost V 3 bases and J 4 bases, with 14 bases left between them. Germline CDR1 and CDR2: SGHNT and YYREEE (reference sequence). CDR3 nucleotides: TGTGCCAGCAGCTCAACTGGACAGCGAGGGGCCAACGTCCTGACTTTC. It is translated as CASSSTGQRGANVLTF.

V usage is TRBV30 and J usage is TRBJ2-1; no firm D call. Germline V gives CDR1 GTSNPN, CDR2 SVGIG (reference sequence). CDR3 length equals 11 residues. V lost 5 bases and J 0 bases, leaving 2 bases between the germline ends. The CDR3 sequence is CAWGSYNEQFF. The CDR3 DNA reads TGTGCCTGGGGCTCCTACAATGAGCAGTTCTTC.

In its sample, this clone was seen once. The gene calls are TRBV27 and TRBJ2-5; the D call may be TRBD1 or TRBD2 (6 bases each). Trimming left V 6 bases short and J 5 bases short, with 19 bases between. This CDR3 is built from 15 residues. Germline V gene sequence: CDR1 MNHEY, CDR2 SMNVEV (reference sequence). CDR3 residues: CASSLLGGRGETQYF. CDR3 nucleotides: TGTGCCAGCAGCCTACTTGGGGGGCGAGGGGAGACCCAGTACTTC.

This rearrangement joins TRBV15 to TRBJ1-1; D not resolved. The CDR3 runs 12 residues. CDR1 LNHNV and CDR2 YYDKDF come from the germline V gene (reference sequence). Trimming took off 8 bases at V and 4 bases at J, with 11 bases between the two ends. For the CDR3, the DNA is TGTGCCACCCAGGTGTTTGGCACTGAAGCTTTCTTT. Translating it yields CATQVFGTEAFF.

The rearrangement links TRBV2 to TRBJ1-4; D perhaps matches TRBD1 (6 bases). CDR1 SNHLY and CDR2 FYNNEI come from the germline V gene. The germline V and J ends were trimmed by 4 bases and 0 bases, with 18 bases remaining between them. This CDR3 region has 18 residues. CDR3 DNA sequence: TGTGCCAGCAGTGTGGAACCATACAGGGTTGCAACTAATGAAAAACTGTTTTTT. Protein: CASSVEPYRVATNEKLFF.

This clone appeared a single time. The V gene is TRBV27, the J gene TRBJ1-2; D gene unclear. Trimming took off 7 bases at V and 0 bases at J, with 18 bases between the two ends. This CDR3 has 16 amino acids. Germline V gene data show CDR1 as MNHEY and CDR2 as SMNVEV (reference sequence). The CDR3 spells CASTTHPFLANYGYTF. CDR3 in DNA: TGTGCCAGCACCACCCACCCCTTTCTAGCTAACTATGGCTACACCTTC.

CDR3: CASSQRLTKENTEAFF. In nucleotides, the CDR3 is TGCGCCAGCAGCCAGAGGTTAACCAAAGAGAACACTGAAGCTTTCTTT. The chain couples TRBV4-3 to TRBJ1-1; no definite D call. Germline V gene lookup returns CDR1 LGHNA and CDR2 YSLEER. The V end was cut by 3 bases, the J end by 1 base, with 15 bases between. The CDR3 totals 16 residues.

As regards this clone: At one of its ends the junction is not consistent with the germline gene, which may arise from a read error. The chain recombines TRBV27 with TRBJ1-2, with D tentatively TRBD1 (5 bases). The germline V gene encodes CDR1 MNHEY and CDR2 SMNVEV (reference sequence). The CDR3 runs 14 residues. The CDR3 loop reads CASSPRGSPYGYTF. The DNA of the CDR3 is TGTGCCAGCAGCCCTCGGGGGTCGCCCTATGGTTACACCTTC.

This clone turned up a few times. The gene calls are TRBV4-3 and TRBJ1-1; a weak D match, TRBD1 (5 bases). The CDR3 extends over 18 amino acids. The germline V gene has CDR1 LGHNA and CDR2 YSLEER. V was clipped by 1 base and J by 4 bases, with 22 bases between them. This chain's CDR3 is CASSQGRFGGRVGTEAFF. In DNA form, the CDR3 reads TGCGCCAGCAGCCAAGGAAGGTTCGGAGGCAGGGTTGGCACTGAAGCTTTCTTT.

The chain has TRBV5-4 and TRBJ2-5; 10 positions match TRBD2. There are 15 residues in the CDR3. Germline CDR1 and CDR2: SGHNT and YYREEE (reference sequence). Unmatched junction bases numbered 7, after V lost 4 bases and J lost 4 bases. This CDR3 reads CASSPWSSGGETQYF. Written as DNA, the CDR3 is TGTGCCAGCAGCCCGTGGTCTAGCGGGGGAGAGACCCAGTACTTC.

This sequence joins TRBV4-3 and TRBJ1-1; D gene uncertain. V dropped 0 bases and J dropped 10 bases, with 6 bases sitting between them. The CDR3 runs 11 residues. Germline values: CDR1 LGHNA, CDR2 YSLEER. The CDR3 sequence is CASSQETAAFF. The CDR3 coding sequence is TGCGCCAGCAGCCAAGAGACGGCAGCTTTCTTT.

This chain connects TRBV12-5 to TRBJ1-1, with 7 positions matching TRBD1. The CDR3 is 17 residues long. V lost 3 bases to trimming and J lost 0 bases; unmatched junction nucleotides: 10. Germline assignment: CDR1 LGHNT and CDR2 FRNRAP. In DNA, the CDR3 is TGTGCTAGTGGTTTTTGGACAGGAATTACCCTGAACACTGAAGCTTTCTTT. Translated: CASGFWTGITLNTEAFF.

V gene TRBV18 combines with J gene TRBJ1-2; D is unclear. This CDR3 has 18 amino acids. Germline V gives CDR1 KGHSH, CDR2 LQKENI. The V and J ends lost 1 base and 4 bases respectively, with 22 bases between them. CDR3 coding DNA: TGTGCCAGCTCACCACTGGGAACAGCCCGACTCTCAGCCTATGGCTACACCTTC. It encodes CASSPLGTARLSAYGYTF. Full variable domain (rest looked up from reference TRBV18 and TRBJ1-2): NAGVMQNPRHLVRRRGQEARLRCSPMKGHSHVYWYRQLPEEGLKFMVYLQKENIIDESGMPKERFSAEFPKEGPSILRIQQVVRGDSAAYFCASSPLGTARLSAYGYTFGSGTRLTVV.

The chain recombines TRBV7-3 with TRBJ2-1; tentatively, D is TRBD2 (6 bases). CDR3 length equals 15 residues. Germline V gene data show CDR1 as SGHTA and CDR2 as FQGTGA. V lost 6 bases, J lost 0 bases, and 12 bases lay in between. CDR3 sequence (DNA): TGTGCCAGCAGTCCCCGGGGGAGCTCCTACAATGAGCAGTTCTTC. Its protein is CASSPRGSSYNEQFF.

The V call is TRBV10-3, the J call TRBJ2-7; 8 bases align to TRBD1. With V trimmed by 6 bases and J by 0 bases, 4 bases remained unmatched. Germline-derived CDR1 and CDR2 are ENHRY and SYGVKD. The CDR3 has 14 residues. As DNA, the CDR3 is TGTGCCATCAGGGGGACAGGACTCTCCTACGAGCAGTACTTC. Protein sequence: CAIRGTGLSYEQYF.

The rearrangement uses TRBV28 and TRBJ2-2, with 10 bases identical to TRBD2. Trimming at V came to 3 bases and at J to 8 bases, leaving 9 bases not matched to a gene. The germline V gene has CDR1 MDHEN and CDR2 SYDVKM. This CDR3 is built from 16 residues. This CDR3 reads CASSLSSGGPKGELFF. CDR3 sequence (DNA): TGTGCCAGCAGTTTGTCTAGCGGGGGCCCGAAAGGGGAGCTGTTTTTT.

This chain joins TRBV4-3 and TRBJ2-7; tentatively, D is TRBD1 or TRBD2 (5 bases each). Germline V gives CDR1 LGHNA, CDR2 YSLEER. Trimming shortened V by 3 bases and J by 5 bases, and 14 bases separated the two germline ends. CDR3 length: 14 amino acids. The CDR3 reads CASSHLGGRDEQYF. The CDR3 DNA is TGCGCCAGCAGCCACCTTGGGGGACGCGACGAGCAGTACTTC.

The chain recombines TRBV13 with TRBJ2-7; TRBD1 agrees at 9 bases. J gave up 4 bases and V 5 bases, and 6 bases lay outside the gene matches. CDR3 length: 14 residues. Germline V gene sequence: CDR1 PRHDT, CDR2 FYEKMQ (reference sequence). The CDR3: CASSPGTGPYEQYF. In DNA form, the CDR3 reads TGTGCCAGCAGCCCCGGGACAGGGCCTTACGAGCAGTACTTC. The whole variable domain, remainder taken from reference TRBV13 and TRBJ2-7, is AAGVIQSPRHLIKEKRETATLKCYPIPRHDTVYWYQQGPGQDPQFLISFYEKMQSDKGSIPDRFSAQQFSDYHSELNMSSLELGDSALYFCASSPGTGPYEQYFGPGTRLTVT.

This chain connects TRBV10-3 to TRBJ1-2, with unresolved D. The V and J ends lost 0 bases and 8 bases respectively, with 7 bases between them. The CDR3 sequence is 12 residues long. Germline V CDR1 and CDR2: ENHRY, SYGVKD. The CDR3 spells CAISESKGGYTF. The CDR3 DNA reads TGTGCCATCAGTGAGTCGAAAGGGGGCTACACCTTC.

The CDR3 sequence is CASSVSYTEAFF. In nucleotides, the CDR3 is TGTGCCAGTAGTGTCAGTTACACTGAAGCTTTCTTT. V gene TRBV19 combines with J gene TRBJ1-1; unclear D gene. Germline-derived CDR1 and CDR2 are LNHDA and SQIVND (reference sequence). CDR3 length equals 12 residues. V lost 5 bases, J lost 3 bases, and 7 bases lay in between.

The gene calls are TRBV5-6 and TRBJ2-3, with 9 bases matching TRBD2. The CDR3 length is 15 residues. Trimming at V came to 3 bases and at J to 4 bases, leaving 6 bases not matched to a gene. The V gene's germline CDR1 is SGHDT and CDR2 YYEEEE. This CDR3 reads CASSSKAGGADTQYF. As DNA, the CDR3 is TGTGCCAGCAGCTCCAAAGCGGGAGGTGCAGATACGCAGTATTTT. Filled out from reference TRBV5-6 and TRBJ2-3, the complete variable domain reads DAGVTQSPTHLIKTRGQQVTLRCSPKSGHDTVSWYQQALGQGPQFIFQYYEEEERQRGNFPDRFSGHQFPNYSSELNVNALLLGDSALYLCASSSKAGGADTQYFGPGTRLTVL.